The present entry profiles one T cell receptor beta chain with its context. What it recognizes is unknown. A much larger clone lies a single base off, so this may be a read error. This entry belongs to a study of Graves' ophthalmopathy and Graves' hyperthyroidism. Notes on the study in general: A 13-signature model separated ophthalmopathy from stable hyperthyroidism, reaching 85% to 90% sensitivity and approximately 81% specificity cross-validated. Most expanded thyroid clonotypes above 0.001 frequency also appeared in blood.

From RNA, the CDR3 regions of TCR beta chains were amplified and sequenced. HTBI primers served in a first-round RT-PCR, which a second-round multiplex PCR followed. TCRdb re-derived calls from the multiplex PCR reads in MiXCR, one entry per CDR3 protein. The data contain 580,000 or so distinct CDR3 sequences, roughly 39% of them singletons. V lost 0 bases and J lost 3, with 8 bases in between. Germline V gives CDR1 SQVTM, CDR2 ANQGSEA. The CDR3 is 13 residues long. Specimen: peripheral blood or thyroid tissue (not recorded which). The sequence was collected from an adult man with Graves' hyperthyroidism. The chain employs TRBV29-1 and TRBJ1-1; D gene uncertain. Here the CDR3 DNA reads TGCAGCGTTGAAGATGTCGCTGACACTGAAGCTTTCTTT. It encodes CSVEDVADTEAFF.